The T cell receptor (beta chain) under discussion was sequenced for a study of graft-versus-host responses after intestinal transplantation. The wider study: Once they had received anti-thymocyte globulin induction, all recipients took tacrolimus and steroids for about 3 years. General study points: Early post-transplant falls in HvG clones accompanied the peak levels of circulating GvH clones.

Germline-derived CDR1 and CDR2 are MNHEY and SMNVEV (reference sequence). The CDR3 sequence is 14 residues long. The germline V and J ends were trimmed by 5 bases and 4 bases, with 12 bases remaining between them. A note on this clone: Its antigen is currently unknown.

Only in-frame clones appear in the TCRdb table, and some are missing; sequencing was by immunoSEQ multiplex PCR. The top ten hold approximately 0.5% of the sample, which has about 86,000 clones, around 90% seen once. This chain joins TRBV27 and TRBJ2-1; possible D gene TRBD1, 6 bases. The TCR sequence derives from a human donor who received an intestinal transplant. Material: unstimulated CD8+ T cells sorted from spleen or lymph node cells, obtained before intestinal transplant. Here the CDR3 reads CASSLSGVYNEQFF. The CDR3 DNA reads TGTGCCAGCAGTCTTTCAGGGGTGTACAATGAGCAGTTCTTC.